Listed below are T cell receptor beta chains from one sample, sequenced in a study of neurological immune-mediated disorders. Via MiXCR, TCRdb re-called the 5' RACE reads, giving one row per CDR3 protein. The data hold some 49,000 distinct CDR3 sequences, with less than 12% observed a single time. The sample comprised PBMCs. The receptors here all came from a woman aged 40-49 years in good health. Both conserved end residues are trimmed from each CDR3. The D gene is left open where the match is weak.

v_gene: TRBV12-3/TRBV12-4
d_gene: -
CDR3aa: ASSLALSSGANVLT

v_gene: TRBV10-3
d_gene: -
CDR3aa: AISPGRSNTGANVLT

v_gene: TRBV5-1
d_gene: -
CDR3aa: ASSGNTDTQY

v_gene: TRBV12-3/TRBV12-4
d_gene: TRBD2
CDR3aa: ASSSQTSGASTQY

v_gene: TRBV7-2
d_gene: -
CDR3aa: ASSLSRDGGQPQH

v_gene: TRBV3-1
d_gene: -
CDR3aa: ASSHPTTGPLGGYT

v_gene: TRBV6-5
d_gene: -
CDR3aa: ASSYSGGIGADTQY

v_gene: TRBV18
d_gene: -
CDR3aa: ASSPGGWDTEAF

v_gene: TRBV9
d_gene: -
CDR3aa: ASSVALGARYNEQF

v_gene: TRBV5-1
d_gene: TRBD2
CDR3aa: ASSLALAGVGELF

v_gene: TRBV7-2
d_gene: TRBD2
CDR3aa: ASSDEGLASSTDTQY

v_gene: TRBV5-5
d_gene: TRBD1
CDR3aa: ASSLRGGGYEKLF

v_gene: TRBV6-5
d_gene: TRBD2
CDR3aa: ASSYLPLAGDTQY

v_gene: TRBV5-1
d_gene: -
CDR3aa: ASSSNAGDGYT

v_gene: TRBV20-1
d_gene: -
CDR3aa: SASPGGLSGELF

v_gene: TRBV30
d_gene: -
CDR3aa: AWSVGGETEAF

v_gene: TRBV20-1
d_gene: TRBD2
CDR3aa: SARGVGLAGDSYEQY

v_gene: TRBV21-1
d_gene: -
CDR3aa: ASSPRVGQAVSNEQF

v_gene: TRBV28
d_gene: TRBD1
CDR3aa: ATGTGNNQPQH

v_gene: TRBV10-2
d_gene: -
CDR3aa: ASREGDAAYEQY

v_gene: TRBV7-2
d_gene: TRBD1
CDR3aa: ASSPGGVLTYEQY

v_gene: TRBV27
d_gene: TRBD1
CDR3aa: ASSAPGQGAYGYT

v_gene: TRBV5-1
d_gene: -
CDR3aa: ASSPNQTGGNYEQY

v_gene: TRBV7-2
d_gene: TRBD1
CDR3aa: ASSDYDRVAGYT

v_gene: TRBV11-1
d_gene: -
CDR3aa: ASSLGQQETQY

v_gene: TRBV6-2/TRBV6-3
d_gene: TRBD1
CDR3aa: ASSYSTGGYEQY

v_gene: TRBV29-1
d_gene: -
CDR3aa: SVQGDSGSNYGYT

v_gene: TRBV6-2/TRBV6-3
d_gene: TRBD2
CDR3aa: ASSSGLAGVETQY